Following are 7 T cell receptor beta chains from one sample sequenced in a study of OX40 agonist ivuxolimab in advanced cancers. Profiling relied on immunoSEQ multiplex PCR, and the TCRdb table lists in-frame clones only, not all of them. The sample has some 35,000 clones; around four fifths are singletons. The specimen comprised CD4+ or CD8+ T cells sorted from blood, sampled in a trial of the OX40 agonist ivuxolimab. These receptors all come from an adult with an advanced solid tumor such as melanoma, head and neck, liver or kidney cancer.

The rearrangement uses TRBV9 and TRBJ1-5; D is perhaps TRBD1 (5 bases). Germline loops: CDR1 SGDLS, CDR2 YYNGEE. V dropped 2 bases and J dropped 5 bases, with 11 bases sitting between them. The CDR3 has 14 amino acids. The CDR3 DNA reads TGTGCCAGCAGCGTCTTGGGGGGAGATCAGCCCCAGCATTTT. Translation: CASSVLGGDQPQHF.

The rearrangement links TRBV9 to TRBJ2-1; 7 bases match TRBD1. The CDR3 is 15 residues long. The germline V gene encodes CDR1 SGDLS and CDR2 YYNGEE. V dropped 4 bases and J dropped 2; count of bases not matched to a gene: 6. CDR3 DNA sequence: TGTGCCAGCAGCCGTACAGGGGTTGCCTACAATGAGCAGTTCTTC. It is translated as CASSRTGVAYNEQFF.

The chain links TRBV9 to TRBJ2-1, with unresolved D. This CDR3 is built from 14 residues. Germline CDR1 and CDR2: SGDLS and YYNGEE. V shed 3 bases and J shed 0 bases, with 7 bases lying between them. CDR3 in amino acids: CASSDEFSYNEQFF. The CDR3 DNA sequence: TGTGCCAGCAGCGACGAATTCTCCTACAATGAGCAGTTCTTC.

The chain recombines TRBV7-8 with TRBJ2-1; D is unresolved. The CDR3 is made up of 11 amino acids. Per germline, CDR1 SGHVS and CDR2 FQNEAQ. V was clipped by 1 base and J by 13 bases, with 8 bases between them. The CDR3 sequence is CASSLGRPQFF. CDR3 DNA: TGTGCCAGCAGCTTAGGACGGCCACAGTTCTTC. Complete variable domain (other parts from reference TRBV7-8 and TRBJ2-1): GAGVSQSPRYKVAKRGQDVALRCDPISGHVSLFWYQQALGQGPEFLTYFQNEAQLDKSGLPSDRFFAERPEGSVSTLKIQRTQQEDSAVYLCASSLGRPQFFGPGTRLTVL.

Concerning this clone: Other DNA variants within this sample encode the same CDR3. The chain carries TRBV27 and TRBJ2-1, with 9 bases that match TRBD2. Germline trimming cut 5 bases from V and 7 bases from J; bases unmatched to any gene: 6. The CDR3 spans 14 residues. CDR1 is MNHEY and CDR2 is SMNVEV in the germline V gene (reference sequence). The CDR3 loop is CASSVGLARNEQFF. CDR3 nucleotides: TGTGCCAGCAGTGTAGGACTAGCGAGGAATGAGCAGTTCTTC.

CDR3 residues: CASSDSSSLASNEQFF. CDR3 in DNA: TGTGCCAGCAGTGACTCGTCTAGCCTCGCGTCCAATGAGCAGTTCTTC. The genes are TRBV6-4 and TRBJ2-1; a possible D gene is TRBD2 (5 bases). The ends were cut back, 0 bases at V and 6 bases at J, with 15 bases in the middle. The CDR3 is made up of 16 amino acids. Looked up from germline, CDR1 is MRHNA and CDR2 is SNTAGT.

The rearrangement links TRBV30 to TRBJ1-2; D might be TRBD1 (6 bases). Germline loops: CDR1 GTSNPN, CDR2 SVGIG (reference sequence). The CDR3 length is 14 residues. Trimming left V 3 bases short and J 2 bases short, with 13 bases between. The DNA of the CDR3 is TGTGCCTGGAGCATACAGGGAGGCAACTATGGCTACACCTTC. Translation: CAWSIQGGNYGYTF.